The clone carrying this T cell receptor beta chain showed up many times. Its antigen is as yet unknown. This entry comes from a study of blood T cells in healthy people across ages. It was with a sample-barcoded 5' primer and a J-beta primer mix that a second PCR of roughly 7 to 12 cycles was run. Each cDNA molecule received a tag from a template-switch adaptor that had 12 random nucleotides. Using its own MiXCR run on the 5' RACE reads, TCRdb lists one record per CDR3 protein. The sample consists of approximately 900,000 distinct CDR3 sequences, 25% to 35% of them appearing once. V was pared by 6 bases and J by 4 bases, with 6 bases of the junction left unmatched. The CDR3 is 14 residues long. From germline, CDR1 is SGHTA and CDR2 FQGNSA. Study-wide points: Because sorting was not performed, PBMCs prevented conclusive naive versus antigen-experienced comparison.

The sample was also reused in another study, on T cells of mothers and their children. That work adds: According to the study, all extracted RNA entered cDNA synthesis at roughly 1.5 ug per 15 ul.

Sequences were obtained from blood. This clonotype was obtained from a woman aged 40-49 years in good health. This rearrangement joins TRBV7-2 to TRBJ2-5; 9 positions agree with TRBD1. CDR3 sequence (DNA): TGTGCCAGCAGTGAGGACAGGGGAGGAGAGACCCAGTACTTC. Translating gives CASSEDRGGETQYF.